What follows describes a single TCR beta chain. Its antigen is not known. The data derive from a study of T cells in Graves' hyperthyroidism and ophthalmopathy. At the level of the study: Upon initial diagnosis and before any treatment, peripheral blood was collected.

This CDR3 spans 14 amino acids. Germline V gene sequence: CDR1 DFQATT, CDR2 SNEGSKA (reference sequence). V lost 6 bases to trimming and J lost 0 bases, with 12 bases between them. The study, taken as a whole, reports: Most expanded thyroid clonotypes above 0.001 recurred in blood.

Thyroid ultrasound, orbital computed tomography, clinical symptoms, and serum thyroxine and TRAb underpinned diagnoses. Amplified regions were TCR beta CDR3 sequences from RNA transcripts. The HTBI primer set was used in a first-round RT-PCR of the TCR CDR3. TCRdb re-called the multiplex PCR reads through MiXCR, storing one row per CDR3 protein. The data show roughly 750,000 distinct CDR3 sequences, over 15% seen once. The chain joins TRBV20-1 to TRBJ2-1; D may be TRBD2 (5 bases). The sequence derives from a man aged 18 to 29 with Graves' hyperthyroidism. The sequenced sample was blood. CDR3 sequence (DNA): TGCAGTGCCCTGAGAGGGAGCTCCTACAATGAGCAGTTCTTC. Translated: CSALRGSSYNEQFF.